The 8 T cell receptor beta chains reported below all come from one sample, sequenced in a study of blood T cell repertoires in COVID-19. Sequenced by immunoSEQ multiplex PCR; TCRdb stores in-frame clones only, minus some. The table records around 300,000 clones, about 90% of them present only once. What was sequenced was PBMCs or T cells enriched from blood (not recorded which). The receptors come from a young woman who had recovered from COVID-19.

This clone was detected once. The chain links TRBV5-4 to TRBJ1-2; D unresolved. The length of the CDR3 is 16 residues. Germline V gives CDR1 SGHNT, CDR2 YYREEE (reference sequence). V gave up 4 bases and J gave up 2 bases, with 18 bases separating them. CDR3 nucleotides: TGTGCCAGCAGCCTGGGGTTTGATGCGGGGAACTATGGCTACACCTTC. Translated: CASSLGFDAGNYGYTF.

The chain joins TRBV30 to TRBJ1-2; 7 positions agree with TRBD1. The CDR3 contains 14 residues. CDR1 is GTSNPN, CDR2 SVGIG, per germline (reference sequence). J lost 7 bases, V lost 0 bases, and 8 bases had no gene match. CDR3 residues: CAWSVQGNIGGYTF. Written as DNA, the CDR3 is TGTGCCTGGAGTGTACAGGGGAATATAGGTGGCTACACCTTC.

The chain uses TRBV7-3 and TRBJ2-2; 9 bases match TRBD1. V was clipped by 3 bases and J by 5 bases; unmatched bases: 4. The CDR3 is made up of 15 amino acids. Germline-derived CDR1 and CDR2 are SGHTA and FQGTGA. Here the CDR3 DNA reads TGTGCCAGCAGCTTTATGACAGGGGGAACCGGGGAGCTGTTTTTT. Its protein is CASSFMTGGTGELFF.

J is TRBJ1-1 and V is TRBV5-1; tentatively, D is TRBD1 (6 bases). The CDR3 sequence is 14 residues long. V lost 4 bases and J lost 11, with 21 bases in between. The germline gives CDR1 SGHRS, CDR2 YFSETQ. Here the CDR3 reads CASSSRDTGDGAFF. The CDR3 nucleotides are TGCGCCAGCAGCAGCCGGGACACAGGAGATGGGGCTTTCTTT.

In this sample, this clone turned up once. This chain joins TRBV29-1 and TRBJ2-2, with D possibly TRBD2 on 6 matching bases. This CDR3 has 15 amino acids. The germline V gene has CDR1 SQVTM and CDR2 ANQGSEA. The V gene lost 6 bases and the J gene lost 5 bases, with 19 bases spanning the gap. DNA of the CDR3: TGCAGCGTGGCGCAACCGGGACTTGCTACCGGGGAGCTGTTTTTT. Translating it yields CSVAQPGLATGELFF.

The V gene is TRBV11-3, the J gene TRBJ2-1; maybe TRBD2 (6 bases). From germline, CDR1 is SGHNT and CDR2 YENEEA. The CDR3 consists of 18 residues. The V end was cut by 5 bases, the J end by 7 bases, with 27 bases between. Here the CDR3 DNA reads TGTGCCAGCAGCCCCAGCTTAGGGCAGGGAGGCCTAAAAAATGAGCAGTTCTTC. Translating it yields CASSPSLGQGGLKNEQFF.

The J gene is TRBJ2-7, the V gene TRBV20-1; possibly TRBD1 for D (6 bases). The V end lost 2 bases, the J end lost 5 bases, and 7 bases lay between the germline ends. Germline V CDR1 and CDR2: DFQATT, SNEGSKA (reference sequence). The CDR3 extends over 11 amino acids. This CDR3 reads CSARTGNEQYF. The CDR3 DNA reads TGCAGTGCTAGAACAGGGAACGAGCAGTACTTC.

This clone was seen a single time. The chain couples TRBV19 to TRBJ1-2; D is unclear. The CDR3 spans 13 residues. Germline V lookup: CDR1 LNHDA, CDR2 SQIVND (reference sequence). The V end was cut by 10 bases, the J end by 4 bases, with 16 bases between. CDR3 in amino acids: CATFLAGIYGYTF. As DNA, the CDR3 is TGTGCCACTTTTTTAGCGGGGATCTATGGCTACACCTTC.